The clone carrying this TCR beta chain was seen more than once but under ten times. The data derive from a study of blood T cell repertoires in COVID-19. Turning to the study itself: Samples taken during acute and convalescent COVID-19 were collected in the United States, Italy and Spain.

Original processing methods: Reference gene primer amplification gave estimated nucleated cell counts. The protocol was immunoSEQ multiplex PCR, while the TCRdb copy is restricted to in-frame clones and leaves out a portion. That table furnishes V, J and clone size, whereas the DNA furnished D and trimming. The table includes under 85,000 clones, around 83% detected once. Between the trimmed V and J ends, which lost 0 bases and 4 bases, there was a span of 14 bases. Germline V CDR1 and CDR2: SGHRS, YFSETQ. This CDR3 has 16 amino acids. The V gene is TRBV5-1, the J gene TRBJ1-3, with D possibly being TRBD1 (6 bases). This sequence originates from a man older than 75 with active or convalescent COVID-19. Sample: peripheral blood. The CDR3 reads CASSLVQGIGGNTIYF. The CDR3 region has the DNA TGCGCCAGCAGCTTGGTTCAGGGGATCGGGGGAAACACCATATATTTT.